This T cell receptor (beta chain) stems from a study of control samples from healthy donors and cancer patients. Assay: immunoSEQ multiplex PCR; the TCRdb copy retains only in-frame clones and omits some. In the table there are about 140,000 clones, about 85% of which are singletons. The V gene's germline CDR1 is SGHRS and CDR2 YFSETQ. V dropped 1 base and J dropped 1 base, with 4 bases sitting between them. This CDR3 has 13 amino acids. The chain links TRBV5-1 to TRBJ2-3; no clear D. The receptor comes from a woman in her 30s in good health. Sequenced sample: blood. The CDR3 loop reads CASSLRGTDTQYF. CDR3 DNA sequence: TGCGCCAGCAGCTTGCGTGGCACAGATACGCAGTATTTT.